One sample yielded the 19 T cell receptor beta chains listed below, sequenced in a study of cytomegalovirus exposure and HLA in healthy donors. Primers: 60 Vbeta forward and 13 Jbeta reverse. Data came from immunoSEQ multiplex PCR; TCRdb stores just in-frame clones and leaves some out. The repertoire holds 95,000 to 150,000 clones, under 85% seen once, with roughly 13% in the top ten. Sequenced input: PBMCs. These receptors all stem from a woman in her thirties or forties in good health and CMV-seropositive.

V gene TRBV5-1 combines with J gene TRBJ2-7; 9 bases fit TRBD2. V trimming: 0 bases; J trimming: 4 bases; junction bases outside the gene matches: 5. The germline gives CDR1 SGHRS, CDR2 YFSETQ. The CDR3 spans 15 residues. The CDR3 DNA reads as TGCGCCAGCAGCTTGGGAGCGGGAGGCAGGTACGAGCAGTACTTC. Protein: CASSLGAGGRYEQYF.

This clone occurred a few times. The V and J genes are TRBV5-1 and TRBJ2-3; D call uncertain. The germline V and J ends were trimmed by 0 bases and 0 bases, with 11 bases remaining between them. CDR3 size: 16 residues. Germline assignment: CDR1 SGHRS and CDR2 YFSETQ. CDR3 sequence: CASSLGTRISTDTQYF. The CDR3 DNA reads as TGCGCCAGCAGCTTGGGCACTCGAATTAGCACAGATACGCAGTATTTT.

This chain links TRBV25-1 with TRBJ1-3; possible D gene TRBD1, 5 bases. Trimming shortened V by 4 bases and J by 3 bases, and 10 bases separated the two germline ends. Germline V gives CDR1 MGHDK, CDR2 SYGVNS. The length of the CDR3 is 14 residues. CDR3 in amino acids: CASSVTDIGNTIYF. In nucleotides, the CDR3 is TGTGCCAGCAGTGTGACAGACATTGGAAACACCATATATTTT.

The V call is TRBV5-1, the J call TRBJ1-5; TRBD1 matches 9 bases. This CDR3 region has 15 residues. Trimming took 4 bases from V and 0 from J; bases not matched to a gene: 2. Germline CDR1 is SGHRS and CDR2 is YFSETQ. The CDR3 nucleotides read TGCGCCAGCAGCCTGACAGGGGGTAGCAATCAGCCCCAGCATTTT. Translating gives CASSLTGGSNQPQHF. Full variable domain (outside the CDR3, taken from reference TRBV5-1 and TRBJ1-5): KAGVTQTPRYLIKTRGQQVTLSCSPISGHRSVSWYQQTPGQGLQFLFEYFSETQRNKGNFPGRFSGRQFSNSRSEMNVSTLELGDSALYLCASSLTGGSNQPQHFGDGTRLSIL.

The rearrangement joins TRBV5-1 to TRBJ2-7; D is perhaps TRBD2 (7 bases). Germline-derived CDR1 and CDR2 are SGHRS and YFSETQ. Between the trimmed V and J ends, which lost 3 bases and 6 bases, there was a span of 19 bases. The CDR3 is 15 residues long. The CDR3 spells CASSSTPGGLSEQYF. In nucleotides, the CDR3 is TGCGCCAGCAGCTCCACCCCGGGGGGCCTCTCCGAGCAGTACTTC.

V usage is TRBV6-5 and J usage is TRBJ1-4; D uncertain. Trimming cost V 5 bases and J 8 bases, with 9 bases left between them. The V gene's germline CDR1 is MNHEY and CDR2 SVGAGI. This CDR3 spans 12 amino acids. CDR3 coding DNA: TGTGCCAGCAGTCCTAGACGGGAAAAACTGTTTTTT. Protein product: CASSPRREKLFF.

V gene TRBV30 combines with J gene TRBJ1-3; D call uncertain. CDR1 and CDR2 from the germline V gene are GTSNPN and SVGIG (reference sequence). The ends were cut back, 3 bases at V and 0 bases at J, with 9 bases in the middle. CDR3 length equals 14 residues. CDR3 sequence (DNA): TGTGCCTGGAGCTTGGGGAGCTCTGGAAACACCATATATTTT. Residues: CAWSLGSSGNTIYF.

This chain uses TRBV11-2 with TRBJ2-7; 10 bases line up with TRBD2. The CDR3 totals 14 residues. With 3 bases clipped from V and 4 bases from J, the junction kept 3 bases outside the gene matches. Germline-derived CDR1 and CDR2 are SGHAT and FQNNGV. The CDR3 is CASSFASGGYEQYF. CDR3 coding DNA: TGTGCCAGCAGCTTCGCTAGCGGGGGTTACGAGCAGTACTTC.

This chain connects TRBV11-2 to TRBJ2-5, with TRBD2 identical over 9 bases. The CDR3 sequence is 16 residues long. V shed 3 bases, J shed 4 bases, and the junction held 9 bases outside the gene matches. The germline CDR1 and CDR2 sequences are SGHAT and FQNNGV. The CDR3 spells CASSFLSAGGGETQYF. In DNA, the CDR3 is TGTGCCAGCAGCTTTTTGTCCGCGGGAGGGGGAGAGACCCAGTACTTC.

The rearrangement uses TRBV6-6 and TRBJ2-7; the match to TRBD1 covers 8 bases. With 6 bases clipped from V and 3 bases from J, the junction kept 7 bases outside the gene matches. CDR3 length: 14 amino acids. CDR1 and CDR2 from the germline V gene are MNHNY and SVGAGI (reference sequence). The CDR3 nucleotides read TGTGCCAGCAGCCGAGGGGGACAGGTCTACGAGCAGTACTTC. This translates into CASSRGGQVYEQYF.

This clone was counted once. The V call is TRBV6-5, the J call TRBJ2-5; weak D call: TRBD2 (6 bases). Judging by the DNA end, TRBJ2-7 fits better; the J call may be wrong. Germline V lookup: CDR1 MNHEY, CDR2 SVGAGI. CDR3 size: 13 residues. Written as DNA, the CDR3 is TGTGCCAGCAGTACGGGACTCGGCTACGAGCAGTACTTC. It codes for CASSTGLGYEQYF.

This clone appeared a single time. The chain recombines TRBV28 with TRBJ1-6; 10 bases are a match to TRBD1. This CDR3 has 15 residues. Germline CDR1 MDHEN, CDR2 SYDVKM. The junction had 7 bases not matched to a gene; V was cut back by 5 bases and J by 9 bases. Here the CDR3 reads CASSRQGARSSPLHF. In nucleotides, the CDR3 is TGTGCCAGCAGTCGACAGGGGGCGCGGAGTTCACCCCTCCACTTT.

The V and J genes are TRBV2 and TRBJ1-1, with D hard to call. The V gene's germline CDR1 is SNHLY and CDR2 FYNNEI. This CDR3 has 13 residues. The V and J ends lost 4 bases and 2 bases respectively, with 8 bases between them. CDR3 residues: CASSAGGNTEAFF. As DNA, the CDR3 is TGTGCCAGCAGTGCTGGAGGAAACACTGAAGCTTTCTTT.

A remark on this clone: Distinct nucleotide sequences in the sample also encode this CDR3. The genes are TRBV30 and TRBJ2-7; D is unresolved. The CDR3 is made up of 11 amino acids. The germline V gene encodes CDR1 GTSNPN and CDR2 SVGIG (reference sequence). V gave up 5 bases and J gave up 1 base, with 6 bases separating them. The CDR3 protein is CAWGRSYEQYF. Here the CDR3 DNA reads TGTGCCTGGGGCCGATCCTACGAGCAGTACTTC.

The chain couples TRBV30 to TRBJ2-1; TRBD2 agrees at 15 bases. The CDR3 has 17 residues. The V segment lost 2 bases and the J segment 7 bases; nucleotides outside the gene matches: 9. In germline, CDR1 is GTSNPN, CDR2 SVGIG (reference sequence). The CDR3 here is CAWSNVVGTSGRNEQFF. CDR3 bases: TGTGCCTGGAGTAACGTAGTAGGGACTAGCGGGAGGAATGAGCAGTTCTTC. Variable domain in full (rest from reference TRBV30 and TRBJ2-1): SQTIHQWPATLVQPVGSPLSLECTVEGTSNPNLYWYRQAAGRGLQLLFYSVGIGQISSEVPQNLSASRPQDRQFILSSKKLLLSDSGFYLCAWSNVVGTSGRNEQFFGPGTRLTVL.

The V and J genes are TRBV27 and TRBJ2-7, with a possible D match to TRBD1 (5 bases). CDR3 length equals 14 residues. The germline V gene has CDR1 MNHEY and CDR2 SMNVEV (reference sequence). The V end lost 6 bases, the J end lost 1 base, and 13 bases lay between the germline ends. The CDR3 DNA sequence: TGTGCCAGCAGCCGACAGTATCCATCCTACGAGCAGTACTTC. It translates to CASSRQYPSYEQYF.

This chain connects TRBV2 to TRBJ2-7; 12 bases map to TRBD1. In germline, CDR1 is SNHLY, CDR2 FYNNEI. With V trimmed by 6 bases and J by 6 bases, 12 bases remained unmatched. The length of the CDR3 is 16 residues. The CDR3 bases are TGTGCCAGCAGCCCAAAACCGGGACAGGGGGCCGGCGAGCAGTACTTC. Translation: CASSPKPGQGAGEQYF. The full variable domain, its missing parts supplied by reference TRBV2 and TRBJ2-7, is EPEVTQTPSHQVTQMGQEVILRCVPISNHLYFYWYRQILGQKVEFLVSFYNNEISEKSEIFDDQFSVERPDGSNFTLKIRSTKLEDSAMYFCASSPKPGQGAGEQYFGPGTRLTVT.

This chain links TRBV11-2 with TRBJ2-7, with TRBD1 matching over 8 bases. Trimming at V came to 5 bases and at J to 2 bases, leaving 8 bases not matched to a gene. Per germline, CDR1 SGHAT and CDR2 FQNNGV. This CDR3 has 15 amino acids. Here the CDR3 reads CASSPGGRGTYEQYF. The CDR3 coding sequence is TGTGCCAGCAGCCCAGGGGGCAGGGGCACCTACGAGCAGTACTTC.

This rearrangement joins TRBV28 to TRBJ2-1; 7 bases map to TRBD1. The germline V gene encodes CDR1 MDHEN and CDR2 SYDVKM. V was pared by 1 base and J by 7 bases, with 7 bases of the junction left unmatched. The CDR3 loop spans 15 amino acids. The CDR3: CASSLSTGQGNEQFF. The DNA of the CDR3 is TGTGCCAGCAGTTTATCGACAGGGCAGGGGAATGAGCAGTTCTTC.